This TCR beta chain derives from a study of T cells in localized non-small cell lung cancer. About this clone itself: This same CDR3 is encoded by further DNA sequences in the sample.

Assay used: immunoSEQ multiplex PCR; TCRdb lists only in-frame clones, some missing. The table records around 94,000 clones, approximately 90% of them present only once. This CDR3 spans 12 amino acids. The V end was cut by 6 bases, the J end by 3 bases, with 9 bases between. In germline, CDR1 is SEHNR, CDR2 FQNEAQ (reference sequence). The sample in question was peripheral blood, obtained before any cancer treatment. The J gene is TRBJ2-7, the V gene TRBV7-9; D is unresolved. The TCR comes from a man aged 40 to 69 with stage I squamous cell lung carcinoma. CDR3 region: CASSWAGYEQYF. Written as DNA, the CDR3 is TGTGCCAGCAGTTGGGCAGGCTACGAGCAGTACTTC.